A single sample is the source of the 18 T cell receptor beta chains below, sequenced in a study of cytomegalovirus exposure and HLA in healthy donors. The PCR made use of 60 Vbeta and 13 Jbeta primers. Here immunoSEQ multiplex PCR was the method, and the copy in TCRdb shows in-frame clones only, minus some. The sample lists tens of thousands of clones, about three fifths occurring once. The sequenced sample consisted of PBMCs. Source of these receptors: a man aged 45-65 years in good health and CMV-seropositive.

This chain uses TRBV28 with TRBJ1-5, with 9 positions matching TRBD1. The CDR3 has 16 residues. Per the germline V gene, CDR1 is MDHEN and CDR2 is SYDVKM. Trimming removed 5 bases from V and 2 bases from J; junction bases left unmatched: 7. This CDR3 is CASSPRTGVGNQPQHF. Here the CDR3 DNA reads TGTGCCAGCAGTCCAAGGACAGGGGTCGGCAATCAGCCCCAGCATTTT.

The chain uses TRBV6-1 and TRBJ1-2, with D hard to call. Germline CDR1 reads MNHNS; CDR2 reads SASEGT. V lost 10 bases to trimming and J lost 8 bases, with 26 bases between them. The CDR3 sequence is 15 residues long. The CDR3 is CATKRAINDAVGYTF. The CDR3 DNA follows: TGTGCCACCAAGCGGGCCATTAATGATGCTGTGGGCTACACCTTC.

The genes are TRBV27 and TRBJ2-7, with D perhaps matching TRBD2 (6 bases). The V gene lost 5 bases and the J gene lost 7 bases, with 15 bases spanning the gap. The germline V gene encodes CDR1 MNHEY and CDR2 SMNVEV (reference sequence). The CDR3 spans 13 residues. CDR3 bases: TGTGCCAGCAGTCCCAGTAACGGGGGTGAGCAGTACTTC. It translates to CASSPSNGGEQYF.

CDR3: CASSLAGTPDGYTF. The CDR3 DNA reads as TGTGCCAGCAGCTTGGCCGGGACACCCGATGGCTACACCTTC. The gene calls are TRBV5-4 and TRBJ1-2, with D perhaps matching TRBD1 (6 bases). Germline V gene lookup returns CDR1 SGHNT and CDR2 YYREEE (reference sequence). Between the trimmed V and J ends, which lost 0 bases and 6 bases, there was a span of 12 bases. The CDR3 extends over 14 amino acids.

The chain uses TRBV7-2 and TRBJ2-7, with TRBD1 identical over 9 bases. The CDR3 contains 14 residues. V dropped 7 bases and J dropped 6; count of bases not matched to a gene: 10. Looked up from germline, CDR1 is SGHTA and CDR2 is FQGNSA. The CDR3 DNA is TGTGCCAGCAAATCGGGACAGGGAGGATCCGAGCAGTACTTC. This codes for CASKSGQGGSEQYF.

Only a few counts were recorded for this clone. This chain joins TRBV30 and TRBJ2-2, with 7 nucleotides matching TRBD1. Per germline, CDR1 GTSNPN and CDR2 SVGIG (reference sequence). This CDR3 is 13 amino acids long. V was pared by 3 bases and J by 4 bases, with 2 bases of the junction left unmatched. CDR3 bases: TGTGCCTGGAGCGGGACAGCCACCGGGGAGCTGTTTTTT. It is translated as CAWSGTATGELFF.

The chain is built from TRBV14 and TRBJ2-2, with D maybe TRBD1 (6 bases). Germline V gene data show CDR1 as SGHDN and CDR2 as FVKESK. The CDR3 contains 14 residues. Trimming removed 5 bases at V and 4 bases at J, with 11 bases between. Here the CDR3 reads CASSVTGFTGELFF. DNA of the CDR3: TGTGCCAGCAGCGTCACAGGGTTCACCGGGGAGCTGTTTTTT. The full variable domain, its missing parts supplied by reference TRBV14 and TRBJ2-2, is EAGVTQFPSHSVIEKGQTVTLRCDPISGHDNLYWYRRVMGKEIKFLLHFVKESKQDESGMPNNRFLAERTGGTYSTLKVQPAELEDSGVYFCASSVTGFTGELFFGEGSRLTVL.

CDR3 in amino acids: CASSVSRHYGYTF. For the CDR3, the DNA is TGCGCCAGCAGTGTTTCCCGTCACTATGGCTACACCTTC. This chain uses TRBV10-1 with TRBJ1-2; D remains ambiguous. V shed 4 bases and J shed 3 bases, with 9 bases lying between them. Germline CDR1 and CDR2: WNHNN and SYGVQD (reference sequence). This CDR3 contains 13 residues.

The V and J genes are TRBV5-1 and TRBJ1-1; perhaps TRBD1 as D (6 bases). This CDR3 region has 15 residues. Germline-derived CDR1 and CDR2 are SGHRS and YFSETQ. V was pared by 0 bases and J by 4 bases, with 13 bases between. The CDR3 reads CASSLVIQGTTEAFF. DNA of the CDR3: TGCGCCAGCAGCTTGGTAATACAGGGAACCACTGAAGCTTTCTTT.

This chain joins TRBV6-1 and TRBJ2-1; weak D call: TRBD1 (5 bases). Germline V gene lookup returns CDR1 MNHNS and CDR2 SASEGT. Trimming took off 1 base at V and 6 bases at J, with 13 bases between the two ends. The length of the CDR3 is 15 residues. CDR3 region: CASSEGSAGRNEQFF. The CDR3 bases are TGTGCCAGCAGTGAAGGCTCGGCAGGGCGCAATGAGCAGTTCTTC.

This clone is medium-sized. The chain carries TRBV2 and TRBJ2-2; 10 bases are shared with TRBD1. The CDR3 runs to 14 residues. Germline trimming cut 3 bases from V and 7 bases from J; bases unmatched to any gene: 2. Per germline, CDR1 SNHLY and CDR2 FYNNEI. CDR3 in amino acids: CASSDGQGVGELFF. Here the CDR3 DNA reads TGTGCCAGCAGTGATGGACAGGGGGTCGGGGAGCTGTTTTTT.

This chain uses TRBV6-6 with TRBJ2-7; 8 nucleotides agree with TRBD2. CDR1 and CDR2 from the germline V gene are MNHNY and SVGAGI (reference sequence). This CDR3 is built from 16 residues. Trimming took 0 bases from V and 0 from J; bases not matched to a gene: 4. CDR3 region: CASSYSSGGSSYEQYF. CDR3 DNA sequence: TGTGCCAGCAGTTACTCAAGCGGGGGAAGCTCCTACGAGCAGTACTTC.

The chain couples TRBV16 to TRBJ1-5, with 10 bases aligning to TRBD1. V shed 10 bases, J shed 6 bases, and the junction held 3 bases outside the gene matches. CDR1 and CDR2 (germline): KGHSY, FQNENV. The CDR3 extends over 12 amino acids. CDR3 region: CAIGQGGQPQHF. CDR3 nucleotide sequence: TGTGCCATCGGACAGGGGGGTCAGCCCCAGCATTTT.

The V call is TRBV9, the J call TRBJ2-7; D possibly corresponds to TRBD1 (6 bases). The germline gives CDR1 SGDLS, CDR2 YYNGEE. This CDR3 is built from 16 residues. V shed 4 bases and J shed 5 bases, with 22 bases lying between them. CDR3 in amino acids: CASSRQDGQPTNEQYF. CDR3 DNA sequence: TGTGCCAGCAGCCGGCAGGATGGACAGCCGACTAACGAGCAGTACTTC.

Concerning this clone: At one boundary the junction diverges from the germline segment, which might be a read error. The chain recombines TRBV2 with TRBJ2-5, with D possibly TRBD2 on 7 matching bases. Per the germline V gene, CDR1 is SNHLY and CDR2 is FYNNEI. This CDR3 comprises 13 residues. CDR3 DNA sequence: TGTGCCAGCACCTTAGGCGGGGGCGGGGGTTGGCACTTC. As protein: CASTLGGGGGWHF.

The chain carries TRBV7-2 and TRBJ2-7; D is undetermined. Germline loops: CDR1 SGHTA, CDR2 FQGNSA. Between the trimmed V and J ends, which lost 5 bases and 0 bases, there was a span of 8 bases. The CDR3 is 13 amino acids. The CDR3 coding sequence is TGTGCCAGCAGCCTTAGCTACTCCTACGAGCAGTACTTC. Translation: CASSLSYSYEQYF.

The chain carries TRBV5-6 and TRBJ2-1, with TRBD2 matching over 7 bases. The CDR3 consists of 13 residues. The ends lost 2 bases at V and 9 bases at J; junction bases unmatched: 5. Looked up from germline, CDR1 is SGHDT and CDR2 is YYEEEE. CDR3 bases: TGTGCCAGCAGCTTAGCTAGCGGTACTGAGCAGTTCTTC. It translates to CASSLASGTEQFF.

The chain employs TRBV28 and TRBJ2-6; tentative D call: TRBD2 (6 bases). V shed 3 bases and J shed 2 bases, with 8 bases lying between them. This CDR3 region has 15 residues. Looked up from germline, CDR1 is MDHEN and CDR2 is SYDVKM. The CDR3 DNA reads as TGTGCCAGCAGTTTGGGGGAGGCTGGGGCCAACGTCCTGACTTTC. It yields the protein CASSLGEAGANVLTF.